A single sample gave rise to the 19 T cell receptor beta chains below, sequenced in a study of T cell responses to AZD1222 COVID-19 vaccine. Some clones are missing from TCRdb's copy, which holds only in-frame ones; the method was immunoSEQ multiplex PCR. The table lists about 150,000 clones, around 92% of them singletons. Sequencing used peripheral blood, obtained on day 0 of AZD1222 vaccination. These receptors were obtained from an adult in good health.

The chain couples TRBV6-5 to TRBJ1-5; 8 bases line up with TRBD1. The V gene end was trimmed by 6 bases and the J gene end by 5 bases; junction bases not matched to a gene: 3. Germline V gene data show CDR1 as MNHEY and CDR2 as SVGAGI. The CDR3 spans 13 residues. CDR3 region: CASSRQGHQPQHF. CDR3 nucleotides: TGTGCCAGCAGCCGACAGGGGCATCAGCCCCAGCATTTT.

The CDR3 protein is CASSSYPGLSSGNTIYF. The CDR3 DNA reads as TGTGCCAGCAGCTCTTACCCGGGACTCAGCTCTGGAAACACCATATATTTT. This sequence joins TRBV5-6 and TRBJ1-3; possible D gene TRBD1, 5 bases. The CDR3 consists of 17 residues. The V and J ends lost 3 bases and 0 bases respectively, with 16 bases between them. From germline, CDR1 is SGHDT and CDR2 YYEEEE.

The rearrangement joins TRBV6-2 or TRBV6-3 to TRBJ2-3, with D perhaps matching TRBD2 (6 bases). This CDR3 has 11 amino acids. The V end lost 2 bases, the J end lost 11 bases, and 8 bases lay between the germline ends. Germline V gives CDR1 MNHEY, CDR2 SVGEGT. Written as DNA, the CDR3 is TGTGCCAGCAGTTACAGGGGAGGGCAGTATTTT. It translates to CASSYRGGQYF.

The V and J genes are TRBV19 and TRBJ1-1; TRBD1 aligns across 8 bases. CDR1 is LNHDA and CDR2 is SQIVND in the germline V gene (reference sequence). Trimming cost V 5 bases and J 3 bases; bases outside gene matches: 5. There are 14 residues in the CDR3. The CDR3 protein is CASSDRGGHTEAFF. CDR3 nucleotide sequence: TGTGCCAGTAGTGACAGGGGCGGACACACTGAAGCTTTCTTT.

The genes are TRBV5-4 and TRBJ1-2; 9 bases align to TRBD1. V dropped 4 bases and J dropped 8; count of bases not matched to a gene: 12. This CDR3 is 15 amino acids long. The V gene's germline CDR1 is SGHNT and CDR2 YYREEE (reference sequence). For the CDR3, the DNA is TGTGCCAGCAGCCCAACAGGGGGCTACCTCGGGGGCTACACCTTC. Translation gives CASSPTGGYLGGYTF.

V usage is TRBV27 and J usage is TRBJ1-2, with D perhaps TRBD1 (5 bases). This CDR3 is 13 amino acids long. The V gene lost 5 bases and the J gene lost 8 bases, with 15 bases spanning the gap. The V gene's germline CDR1 is MNHEY and CDR2 SMNVEV (reference sequence). The CDR3, as DNA: TGTGCCAGCAGTGTGCAACCAGGGTACGGCTACACCTTC. It specifies CASSVQPGYGYTF.

This clone is a singleton in its sample. V is TRBV5-1 and J is TRBJ1-1; perhaps TRBD1 as D (6 bases). Per the germline V gene, CDR1 is SGHRS and CDR2 is YFSETQ. The CDR3 is 16 residues long. V lost 4 bases and J 2 bases, leaving 18 bases between the germline ends. The CDR3 coding sequence is TGCGCCAGCAGCGGATCCCCGGGACAAGCAAACACTGAAGCTTTCTTT. It codes for CASSGSPGQANTEAFF.

V is TRBV18 and J is TRBJ2-5; possibly TRBD1 for D (6 bases). The V gene's germline CDR1 is KGHSH and CDR2 LQKENI. This CDR3 contains 15 residues. V lost 0 bases to trimming and J lost 4 bases, with 12 bases between them. The CDR3 is CASSPPNRESETQYF. In nucleotides, the CDR3 is TGTGCCAGCTCACCACCGAACAGGGAATCAGAGACCCAGTACTTC.

The chain couples TRBV6-5 to TRBJ1-1; maybe TRBD1 (5 bases). The germline V gene encodes CDR1 MNHEY and CDR2 SVGAGI. V lost 10 bases and J lost 5, with 17 bases in between. The CDR3 sequence is 13 residues long. CDR3 loop: CATRDVARTEAFF. The CDR3 nucleotides are TGTGCCACTAGGGACGTTGCGAGGACTGAAGCTTTCTTT.

The gene calls are TRBV28 and TRBJ1-3, with a possible D match to TRBD1 (6 bases). The germline gives CDR1 MDHEN, CDR2 SYDVKM. Between the trimmed V and J ends, which lost 3 bases and 2 bases, there was a span of 17 bases. The CDR3 consists of 17 residues. CDR3 DNA sequence: TGTGCCAGCAGTTTTTCAGGGGTGGAAGTTCCTGGAAACACCATATATTTT. Residues: CASSFSGVEVPGNTIYF.

The chain has TRBV5-4 and TRBJ2-2, with D possibly being TRBD2 (6 bases). Trimming shortened V by 1 base and J by 4 bases, and 14 bases separated the two germline ends. Germline values: CDR1 SGHNT, CDR2 YYREEE (reference sequence). The CDR3 covers 16 residues. As DNA, the CDR3 is TGTGCCAGCAGCTTGCGCAGGGACGGGGGCACCGGGGAGCTGTTTTTT. Its protein is CASSLRRDGGTGELFF.

The rearrangement uses TRBV28 and TRBJ2-2, with D tentatively TRBD1 (5 bases). The V end was cut by 5 bases, the J end by 3 bases, with 19 bases between. The CDR3 runs 17 residues. Germline CDR1 reads MDHEN; CDR2 reads SYDVKM. CDR3 in DNA: TGTGCCAGCAGTGGGGTAGGAAGGACACTTTACACCGGGGAGCTGTTTTTT. It translates to CASSGVGRTLYTGELFF.

The V and J genes are TRBV5-1 and TRBJ2-2, with TRBD1 matching over 9 bases. The CDR3 spans 15 residues. The germline V gene has CDR1 SGHRS and CDR2 YFSETQ. The V segment lost 4 bases and the J segment 3 bases; nucleotides outside the gene matches: 4. The CDR3 bases are TGCGCCAGCAGCATCCGGACAGGGGACACCGGGGAGCTGTTTTTT. This codes for CASSIRTGDTGELFF.

This clone has a single count. The chain uses TRBV19 and TRBJ1-4, with TRBD1 matching over 10 bases. The length of the CDR3 is 12 residues. After removal of 8 bases from V and 7 bases from J, the junction contained 1 base not matched to a gene. Germline V gives CDR1 LNHDA, CDR2 SQIVND (reference sequence). The CDR3 region is CASGTGVEKLFF. In DNA, the CDR3 is TGTGCCAGTGGGACAGGGGTTGAAAAACTGTTTTTT.

This clone was recorded only once. The V and J genes are TRBV4-2 and TRBJ1-2; D unclear. Germline V lookup: CDR1 LGHNA, CDR2 YNFKEQ. The CDR3 sequence is 17 residues long. V was clipped by 0 bases and J by 7 bases, with 21 bases between them. In nucleotides, the CDR3 is TGTGCCAGCAGCCAAGATAAGATTAGTCAGGAGGCAGTTGGCTACACCTTC. Protein sequence: CASSQDKISQEAVGYTF.

The chain links TRBV7-9 to TRBJ1-1; 8 bases are a match to TRBD1. CDR3 length: 18 amino acids. The germline V gene encodes CDR1 SEHNR and CDR2 FQNEAQ (reference sequence). V gave up 4 bases and J gave up 0 bases; unmatched junction bases: 13. CDR3 bases: TGTGCCAGCAGCTCCCCCGGGGGACAGGCCTATATGAACACTGAAGCTTTCTTT. It codes for CASSSPGGQAYMNTEAFF.

The chain recombines TRBV5-6 with TRBJ1-1, with D perhaps matching TRBD1 (6 bases). V was shortened by 4 bases and J by 5 bases, with 15 bases between the two germline ends. Germline CDR1 and CDR2: SGHDT and YYEEEE. This CDR3 is built from 14 residues. For the CDR3, the DNA is TGTGCCAGCAGCCCGACAGGTCCGGCGACTGAAGCTTTCTTT. It yields the protein CASSPTGPATEAFF.

The chain uses TRBV7-9 and TRBJ1-3; possibly TRBD1 for D (5 bases). The germline V gene encodes CDR1 SEHNR and CDR2 FQNEAQ (reference sequence). Deletions cut 5 bases from V and 2 bases from J, with 13 bases between. The CDR3 consists of 15 residues. DNA for the CDR3: TGTGCCAGCAGCAGAGGGGAGGGCGCTGGAAACACCATATATTTT. Translation: CASSRGEGAGNTIYF.

The chain combines TRBV28 with TRBJ1-5; D is possibly TRBD1 (5 bases). V lost 6 bases and J 8 bases, leaving 11 bases between the germline ends. Per germline, CDR1 MDHEN and CDR2 SYDVKM. This CDR3 contains 12 residues. The CDR3 region is CASSLEGKPQHF. CDR3 in DNA: TGTGCCAGCAGCCTAGAGGGGAAGCCCCAGCATTTT.